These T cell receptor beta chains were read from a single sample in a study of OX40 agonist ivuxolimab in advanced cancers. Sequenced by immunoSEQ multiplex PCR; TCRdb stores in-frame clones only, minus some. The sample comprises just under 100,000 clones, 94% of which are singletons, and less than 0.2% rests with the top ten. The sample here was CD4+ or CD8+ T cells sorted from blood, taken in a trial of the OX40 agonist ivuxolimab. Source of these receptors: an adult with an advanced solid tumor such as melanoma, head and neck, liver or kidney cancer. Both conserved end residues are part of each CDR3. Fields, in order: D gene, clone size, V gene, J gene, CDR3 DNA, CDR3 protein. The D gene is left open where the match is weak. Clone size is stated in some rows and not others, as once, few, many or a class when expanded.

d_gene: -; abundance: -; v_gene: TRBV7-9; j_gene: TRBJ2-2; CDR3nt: TGTGCCAGCAGCTTAAGTGGGGTCGTGACCGGGGAGCTGTTTTTT; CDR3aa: CASSLSGVVTGELFF
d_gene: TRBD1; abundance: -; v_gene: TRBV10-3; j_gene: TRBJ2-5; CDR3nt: TGTGCCATCAGCATGACAGGGCTTGGGCAAGAGACCCAGTACTTC; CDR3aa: CAISMTGLGQETQYF
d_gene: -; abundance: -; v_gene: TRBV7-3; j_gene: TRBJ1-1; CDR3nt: TGTGCCAGCAGGATGAACACTGAAGCTTTCTTT; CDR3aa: CASRMNTEAFF
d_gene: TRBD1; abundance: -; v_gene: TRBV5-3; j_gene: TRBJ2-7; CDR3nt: TGTGCCAGAAGCGACAGGGTCCGCGAGCAGTACTTC; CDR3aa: CARSDRVREQYF
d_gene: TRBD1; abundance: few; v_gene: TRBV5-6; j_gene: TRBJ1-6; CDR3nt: TGTGCCAGCAGCTTCGGGACAGGGAGTTCACCCCTCCACTTT; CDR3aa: CASSFGTGSSPLHF
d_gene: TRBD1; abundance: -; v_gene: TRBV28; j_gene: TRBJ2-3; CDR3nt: TGTGCCAGCAGTTCGTCCGGGACAGGGGCTACAGATACGCAGTATTTT; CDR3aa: CASSSSGTGATDTQYF
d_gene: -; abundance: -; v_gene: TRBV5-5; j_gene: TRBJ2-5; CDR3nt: TGTGCCAGCAGCGTTCAGGGACAAGAGACCCAGTACTTC; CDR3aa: CASSVQGQETQYF
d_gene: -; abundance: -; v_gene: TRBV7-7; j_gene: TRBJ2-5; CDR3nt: TGTGCTAGCAGCTTAGGGGGGGGTCGGGAGACCCAGTACTTC; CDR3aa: CASSLGGGRETQYF
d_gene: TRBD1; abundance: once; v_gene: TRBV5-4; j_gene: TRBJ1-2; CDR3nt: TGTGCCAGCAGCTTCCCCGGGACAGGCCAACTATTCGGTGGCTACACCTTC; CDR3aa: CASSFPGTGQLFGGYTF
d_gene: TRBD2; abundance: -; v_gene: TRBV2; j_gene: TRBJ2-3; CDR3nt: TGTGCCAGTGTGGGGACTAGCGTCGTAGATACGCAGTATTTT; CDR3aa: CASVGTSVVDTQYF
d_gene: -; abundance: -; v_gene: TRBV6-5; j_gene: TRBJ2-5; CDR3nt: TGTGCCAGCAGTCCCGCGCGGCAAGAGACCCAGTACTTC; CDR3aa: CASSPARQETQYF
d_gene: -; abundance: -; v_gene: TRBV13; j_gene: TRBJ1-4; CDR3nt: TGTGCCAGCAGCTTCGGAGTTGGTAATGAAAAACTGTTTTTT; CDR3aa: CASSFGVGNEKLFF
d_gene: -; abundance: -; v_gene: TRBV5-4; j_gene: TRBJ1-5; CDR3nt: TGTGCCAGCAGCCAGGGACTCAATAGCAATCAGCCCCAGCATTTT; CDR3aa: CASSQGLNSNQPQHF
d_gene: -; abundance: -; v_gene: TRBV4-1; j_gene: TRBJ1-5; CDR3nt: TGCGCCAGCAGCCAAATGGGACTGAATCAGCCCCAGCATTTT; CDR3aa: CASSQMGLNQPQHF
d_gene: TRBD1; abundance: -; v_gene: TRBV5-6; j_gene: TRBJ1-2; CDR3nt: TGTGCCAGCAGTGGGGACAGGGCTGGCTATGGCTACACCTTC; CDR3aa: CASSGDRAGYGYTF
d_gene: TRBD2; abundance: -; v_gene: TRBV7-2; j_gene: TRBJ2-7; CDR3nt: TGTGCCAGCAGCCTTAGCGGGAGCATTGCCTACGAGCAGTACTTC; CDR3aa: CASSLSGSIAYEQYF
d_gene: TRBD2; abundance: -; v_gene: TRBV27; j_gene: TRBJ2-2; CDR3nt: TGTGCCAGCAGCCTAGTGGGCGCGGGAGGGTCGTACACCGGGGAGCTGTTTTTT; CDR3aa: CASSLVGAGGSYTGELFF
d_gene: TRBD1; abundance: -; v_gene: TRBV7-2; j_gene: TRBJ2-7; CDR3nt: TGTGCCAGCAGCTTGACAGGGGGCGAGGAGCAGTACTTC; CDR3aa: CASSLTGGEEQYF
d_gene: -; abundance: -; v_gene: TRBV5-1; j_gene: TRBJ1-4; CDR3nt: TGCGCCAGCAGCTTGAGAACCTGGAATGAAAAACTGTTTTTT; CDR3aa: CASSLRTWNEKLFF
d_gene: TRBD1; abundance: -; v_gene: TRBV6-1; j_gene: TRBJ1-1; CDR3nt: TGTGCCAGCAGTGAAGTGGTTAGGGACAGGGGTGAAGCTTTCTTT; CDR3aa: CASSEVVRDRGEAFF
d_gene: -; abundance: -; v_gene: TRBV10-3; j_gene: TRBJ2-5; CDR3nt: TGTGCCATCAGTGACCCACTCAAAGGCTCCCGGGACACAACCCAAGAGACCCAGTACTTC; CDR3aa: CAISDPLKGSRDTTQETQYF
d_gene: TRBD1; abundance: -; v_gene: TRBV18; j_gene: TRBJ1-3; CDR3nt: TGTGCCAGCTCACCAGAGACAGGGCCAGGAAACACCATATATTTT; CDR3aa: CASSPETGPGNTIYF
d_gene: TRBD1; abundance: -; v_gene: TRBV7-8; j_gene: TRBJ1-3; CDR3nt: TGTGCCAGCAGCACCCTCGGACAGGGAGGAAACACCATATATTTT; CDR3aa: CASSTLGQGGNTIYF
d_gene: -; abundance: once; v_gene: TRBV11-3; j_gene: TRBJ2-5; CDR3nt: TGTGCCAGCAGCTTAGATCGAGAGACCCAGTACTTC; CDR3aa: CASSLDRETQYF
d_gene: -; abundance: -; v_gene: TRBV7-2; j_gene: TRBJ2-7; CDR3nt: TGTGCCAGCAGCTTTTTATACGAGCAGTACTTC; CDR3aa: CASSFLYEQYF
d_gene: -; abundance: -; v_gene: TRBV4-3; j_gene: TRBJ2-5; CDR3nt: TGCGCCAGCAGCCAAGGCAATTTCCAAGAGACCCAGTACTTC; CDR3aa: CASSQGNFQETQYF
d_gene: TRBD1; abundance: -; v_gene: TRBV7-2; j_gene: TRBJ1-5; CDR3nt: TGTGCCAGCAGCTACGGGACAGGGGGTGTCGGACAGCCCCAGCATTTT; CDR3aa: CASSYGTGGVGQPQHF
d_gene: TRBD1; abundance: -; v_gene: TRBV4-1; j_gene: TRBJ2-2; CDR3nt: TGCGCCAGCAGCCAAGCGGACAGGGACGGCGGGGAGCTGTTTTTT; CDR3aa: CASSQADRDGGELFF
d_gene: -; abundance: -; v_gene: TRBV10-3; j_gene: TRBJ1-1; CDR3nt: TGTGCCATCAGTGCCCTACACATGAACACTGAAGCTTTCTTT; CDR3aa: CAISALHMNTEAFF
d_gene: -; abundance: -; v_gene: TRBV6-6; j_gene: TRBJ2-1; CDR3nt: TGTGCCAGCAGTTACCGCGCGGGGCAGGGGGACGAGCAGTTCTTC; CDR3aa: CASSYRAGQGDEQFF
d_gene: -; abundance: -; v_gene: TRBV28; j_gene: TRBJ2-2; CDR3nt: TGTGCCAGCAGTTTAATAGGAGGGGTCAACACCGGGGAGCTGTTTTTT; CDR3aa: CASSLIGGVNTGELFF
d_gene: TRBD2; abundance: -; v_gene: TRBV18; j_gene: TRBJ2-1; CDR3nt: TGTGCCAGCTCACCTAAGGTCGGACTAGCGGGAGGGCCGGGCTACAATGAGCAGTTCTTC; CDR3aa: CASSPKVGLAGGPGYNEQFF
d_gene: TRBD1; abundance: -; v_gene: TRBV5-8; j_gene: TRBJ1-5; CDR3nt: TGTGCCAGCACTATGGACAGGGTGGTGCAGCCCCAGCATTTT; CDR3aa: CASTMDRVVQPQHF
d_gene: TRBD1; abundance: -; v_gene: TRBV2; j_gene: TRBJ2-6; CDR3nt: TGTGCCAGCAGGGACAGGGTCTCTGGGGCCAACGTCCTGACTTTC; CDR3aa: CASRDRVSGANVLTF
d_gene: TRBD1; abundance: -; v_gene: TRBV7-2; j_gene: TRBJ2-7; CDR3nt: TGTGCCAGCAGCTCCCCTGGGCAGGGGGCTTACGAGCAGTACTTC; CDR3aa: CASSSPGQGAYEQYF
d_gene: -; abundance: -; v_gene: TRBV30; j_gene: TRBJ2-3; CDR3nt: TGTGCCTGGAGCGTGGAGGCTACGCAGTATTTT; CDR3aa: CAWSVEATQYF
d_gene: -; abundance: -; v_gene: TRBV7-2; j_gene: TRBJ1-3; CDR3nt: TGTGCCAGCAGCCCCGGGGGAGGAAACACCATATATTTT; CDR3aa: CASSPGGGNTIYF
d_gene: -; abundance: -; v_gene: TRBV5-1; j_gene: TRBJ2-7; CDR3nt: TGCGCCAGCCCAGCCCTGGACCGCATCTACGAGCAGTACTTC; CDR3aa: CASPALDRIYEQYF
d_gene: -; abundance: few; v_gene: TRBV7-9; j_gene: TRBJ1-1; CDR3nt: TGTGCCAGCAGCTTCCTTTTGAGCATGAACACTGAAGCTTTCTTT; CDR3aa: CASSFLLSMNTEAFF
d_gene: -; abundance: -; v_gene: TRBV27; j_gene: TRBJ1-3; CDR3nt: TGTGCCAGCGGGGGCACTGACTCTGGAAACACCATATATTTT; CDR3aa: CASGGTDSGNTIYF
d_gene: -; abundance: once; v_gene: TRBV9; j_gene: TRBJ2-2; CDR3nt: TGTGCCAGCAGCGTAGCCCCGAACACCGGGGAGCTGTTTTTT; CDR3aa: CASSVAPNTGELFF
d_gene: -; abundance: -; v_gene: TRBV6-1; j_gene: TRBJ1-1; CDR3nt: TGTGCCAGCAGCCGGGGTAGGGACACTGAAGCTTTCTTT; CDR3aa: CASSRGRDTEAFF
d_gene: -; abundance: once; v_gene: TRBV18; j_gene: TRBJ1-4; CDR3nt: TGTGCCAGCTCACCACCAGTGGGGATGAATGAAAAACTGTTTTTT; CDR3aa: CASSPPVGMNEKLFF
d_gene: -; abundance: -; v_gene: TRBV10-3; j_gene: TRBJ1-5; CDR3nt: TGTGCCATCAGTGAGAGTGGGCAGAAAGGGGGGGGTCAGCCCCAGCATTTT; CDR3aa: CAISESGQKGGGQPQHF
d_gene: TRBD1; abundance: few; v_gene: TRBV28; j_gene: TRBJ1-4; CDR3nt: TGTGCCAGCAGTTTAATAGGACAGGGCATTGAAAAACTGTTTTTT; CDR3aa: CASSLIGQGIEKLFF
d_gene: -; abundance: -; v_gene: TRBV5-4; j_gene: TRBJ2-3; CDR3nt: TGTGCCAGCAGCCCTAGCACAGATACGCAGTATTTT; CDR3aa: CASSPSTDTQYF
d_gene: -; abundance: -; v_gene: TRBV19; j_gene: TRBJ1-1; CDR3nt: TGTGCCAGTAGCCCAACCTCAAGTGGGATGAACACTGAAGCTTTCTTT; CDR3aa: CASSPTSSGMNTEAFF
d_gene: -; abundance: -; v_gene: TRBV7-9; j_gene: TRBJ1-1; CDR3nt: TGTGCCAGCAGCCCAAACAGACTCGAAGCTTTCTTT; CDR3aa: CASSPNRLEAFF
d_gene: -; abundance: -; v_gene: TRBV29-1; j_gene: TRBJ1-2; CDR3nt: TGCAGCGTTGGAGGGAACTATGGCTACACCTTC; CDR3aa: CSVGGNYGYTF
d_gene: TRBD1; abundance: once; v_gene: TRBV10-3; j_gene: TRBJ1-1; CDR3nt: TGTGCCATCAGTGCCCCGGACAGGCAAGGCACTGAAGCTTTCTTT; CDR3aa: CAISAPDRQGTEAFF
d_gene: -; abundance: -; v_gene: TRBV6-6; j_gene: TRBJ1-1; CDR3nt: TGTGCCAGCAGTGCAGCAAACACTGAAGCTTTCTTT; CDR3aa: CASSAANTEAFF
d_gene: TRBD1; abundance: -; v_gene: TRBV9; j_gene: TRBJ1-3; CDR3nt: TGTGCCAGCAGCCGGGACAGGGGGTCTAGCTCTGGAAACACCATATATTTT; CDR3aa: CASSRDRGSSSGNTIYF
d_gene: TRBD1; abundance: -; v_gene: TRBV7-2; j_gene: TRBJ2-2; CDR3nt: TGTGGGACGACAGGGATTATAACCGGGGAGCTGTTTTTT; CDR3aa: CGTTGIITGELFF